The rows below give T cell receptor beta chains drawn from one sample of a study of OX40 agonist ivuxolimab in advanced cancers. Profiled with immunoSEQ multiplex PCR; TCRdb holds only in-frame clones, not every one. The sample includes tens of thousands of clones, 70% to 90% of them seen just once. Sequencing used CD4+ or CD8+ T cells sorted from blood, obtained in a trial of the OX40 agonist ivuxolimab. Receptor source: an adult with an advanced solid tumor such as melanoma, head and neck, liver or kidney cancer. Each CDR3 is given with its conserved first and last residue. The D gene is left open where the match is weak. A row's size may be missing; if present it is once, few, many or a size class.

TRBV5-6,NA,TRBJ2-3,NA,CASSLVSTDTQYF,TGTGCCAGCAGCTTGGTCAGCACAGATACGCAGTATTTT
TRBV6-6,TRBD1,TRBJ1-5,NA,CASSPPGQGDQPQHF,TGTGCCAGCAGTCCTCCGGGACAGGGGGATCAGCCCCAGCATTTT
TRBV5-4,NA,TRBJ1-1,NA,CASSQDPLLMNTEAFF,TGTGCCAGCAGCCAGGACCCTTTGCTCATGAACACTGAAGCTTTCTTT
TRBV4-2,TRBD2,TRBJ2-5,NA,CASSQEGAGPKETQYF,TGTGCCAGCAGCCAGGAGGGAGCGGGGCCTAAAGAGACCCAGTACTTC
TRBV28,NA,TRBJ1-2,NA,CASSSGQNYGYTF,TGTGCCAGCTCCTCTGGCCAAAACTATGGCTACACCTTC
TRBV5-6,NA,TRBJ2-5,NA,CASSTRRLANKETQYF,TGTGCCAGCAGCACGAGGAGGCTAGCTAACAAGGAGACCCAGTACTTC
TRBV11-2,NA,TRBJ1-1,once,CASSLGSGRRAFF,TGTGCCAGCAGCTTAGGCTCGGGCCGGCGCGCTTTCTTT
TRBV7-8,NA,TRBJ2-6,NA,CASRPGGVSGANVLTF,TGTGCCAGCCGGCCAGGTGGGGTCTCTGGGGCCAACGTCCTGACTTTC
TRBV18,NA,TRBJ2-7,NA,CASSPPNSRSYEQYF,TGTGCCAGCTCACCCCCGAACTCAAGGTCCTACGAGCAGTACTTC
TRBV5-1,NA,TRBJ2-1,NA,CASSLSGNPRGNEQFF,TGCGCCAGCAGCTTGTCGGGTAATCCCCGGGGTAATGAGCAGTTCTTC
TRBV5-1,NA,TRBJ1-1,NA,CASSFQLSNTEAFF,TGCGCCAGCAGCTTCCAACTATCGAACACTGAAGCTTTCTTT
TRBV9,TRBD1,TRBJ2-7,few,CASSPRTGWGYEQYF,TGTGCCAGCAGCCCCCGGACAGGCTGGGGCTACGAGCAGTACTTC
TRBV6-1,TRBD1,TRBJ2-7,NA,CASRRDRTSYEQYF,TGTGCCAGCAGGAGGGACAGAACCTCCTACGAGCAGTACTTC
TRBV4-2,TRBD1,TRBJ1-2,NA,CASSQDATGGYGYTF,TGTGCCAGCAGCCAAGATGCTACAGGGGGCTATGGCTACACCTTC
TRBV14,NA,TRBJ2-3,NA,CASSLLDTQYF,TGTGCCAGCAGCCTACTAGATACGCAGTATTTT
TRBV7-9,NA,TRBJ1-6,NA,CASSRDTTPLHF,TGTGCCAGCAGCCGGGACACTACACCCCTCCACTTT
TRBV18,TRBD2,TRBJ2-3,NA,CASSPRGGALDTQYF,TGTGCCAGCTCACCACGCGGGGGGGCCCTAGATACGCAGTATTTT
TRBV21-1,NA,TRBJ1-6,NA,CASSDHPVGGLNSPLHF,TGTGCCAGCAGCGATCACCCCGTTGGCGGACTCAATTCACCCCTCCACTTT
TRBV7-2,TRBD1,TRBJ1-1,NA,CASSLGTDRLNTEAFF,TGTGCCAGCAGCTTAGGGACGGACAGGCTGAACACTGAAGCTTTCTTT
TRBV4-1,NA,TRBJ2-7,NA,CASSQPQAGSSYEQYF,TGCGCCAGCAGCCAACCCCAGGCAGGCTCCTCCTACGAGCAGTACTTC
TRBV18,NA,TRBJ2-1,NA,CASSPSQGVEQFF,TGTGCCAGCTCACCTTCCCAGGGCGTTGAGCAGTTCTTC
TRBV19,NA,TRBJ1-2,NA,CASSIDLSWQAAPTLGGYTF,TGTGCCAGTAGTATAGATCTGTCATGGCAGGCCGCCCCTACGCTCGGAGGCTACACCTTC
TRBV12-5,TRBD1,TRBJ2-2,NA,CASGTGGYTGELFF,TGTGCTAGTGGCACAGGGGGCTACACCGGGGAGCTGTTTTTT
TRBV13,NA,TRBJ2-1,once,CASSHAGEQFF,TGTGCCAGCAGTCACGCCGGGGAGCAGTTCTTC
TRBV5-6,NA,TRBJ2-1,NA,CASSLEVGSRINEQFF,TGTGCCAGCAGCTTGGAGGTAGGGTCAAGGATCAATGAGCAGTTCTTC
TRBV18,NA,TRBJ1-1,NA,CASSPSGGGTEAFF,TGTGCCAGCTCACCATCGGGGGGAGGCACTGAAGCTTTCTTT
TRBV19,NA,TRBJ1-1,NA,CASSIVAAQGWKTEAFF,TGTGCCAGTAGTATAGTTGCAGCGCAGGGTTGGAAAACTGAAGCTTTCTTT
TRBV15,TRBD2,TRBJ2-4,NA,CATSRDQGLSGVAKNIQYF,TGTGCCACCAGCAGAGATCAGGGTCTGAGCGGGGTAGCCAAAAACATTCAGTACTTC
TRBV10-3,NA,TRBJ2-7,NA,CAITGVYPSYEQYF,TGTGCCATCACCGGGGTCTACCCCTCCTACGAGCAGTACTTC
TRBV11-2,NA,TRBJ1-2,NA,CASSLVHTSYGYTF,TGTGCCAGCAGCTTAGTTCACACCTCCTATGGCTACACCTTC
TRBV7-3,TRBD1,TRBJ2-2,NA,CASSLGGTGSAGELFF,TGTGCCAGCAGCTTAGGGGGGACAGGGTCAGCCGGGGAGCTGTTTTTT
TRBV5-1,NA,TRBJ2-5,NA,CASSPTGAETQYF,TGCGCCAGCAGCCCAACGGGGGCAGAGACCCAGTACTTC
TRBV6-5,TRBD1,TRBJ2-1,NA,CASSPPGQGGNEQFF,TGTGCCAGCAGTCCACCGGGACAGGGGGGGAATGAGCAGTTCTTC
TRBV15,NA,TRBJ2-3,few,CATSRGGGATDTQYF,TGTGCCACCAGCAGAGGTGGGGGGGCCACAGATACGCAGTATTTT
TRBV5-1,TRBD1,TRBJ1-2,NA,CASKQGVDQTYGYTF,TGCGCCAGCAAACAGGGGGTGGACCAGACCTATGGCTACACCTTC
TRBV10-3,TRBD2,TRBJ2-2,NA,CAISEMGGRSERELFF,TGTGCCATCAGTGAGATGGGCGGGAGAAGCGAGAGGGAGCTGTTTTTT
TRBV27,NA,TRBJ1-5,NA,CASMGRASGNQPQHF,TGTGCCAGCATGGGCAGGGCCAGTGGCAATCAGCCCCAGCATTTT
TRBV10-1,NA,TRBJ2-4,NA,CASTEGSKNIQYF,TGCGCCAGCACGGAGGGGTCCAAAAACATTCAGTACTTC
TRBV7-2,NA,TRBJ1-2,NA,CASSSDSLGGYTF,TGTGCCAGCAGCTCCGACAGTCTTGGCGGCTACACCTTC
TRBV6-6,NA,TRBJ2-7,NA,CASSGDPTLYEQYF,TGTGCCAGCAGTGGGGATCCCACCCTCTACGAGCAGTACTTC
TRBV5-4,NA,TRBJ1-2,once,CASSSTGAANYGYTF,TGTGCCAGCAGCTCCACAGGTGCGGCTAACTATGGCTACACCTTC
TRBV11-3,NA,TRBJ1-5,NA,CASSLGHLFNQPQHF,TGTGCCAGCAGCTTAGGACACCTTTTCAATCAGCCCCAGCATTTT
TRBV13,TRBD1,TRBJ1-6,once,CASSLGLFGTGGNSPLHF,TGTGCCAGCAGCTTAGGCTTATTTGGGACAGGGGGTAATTCACCCCTCCACTTT
TRBV7-2,TRBD1,TRBJ1-2,few,CASSLTGQGYTGYTF,TGTGCCAGCAGCTTAACTGGACAGGGGTATACCGGCTACACCTTC
TRBV7-7,TRBD1,TRBJ2-2,NA,CASSLKTGVELFF,TGTGCTAGCAGCTTAAAAACAGGGGTGGAGCTGTTTTTT
TRBV19,TRBD1,TRBJ2-1,NA,CASSKRLAGRQGLGNEQFF,TGTGCCAGTAGTAAGAGGTTGGCGGGTCGACAGGGGTTGGGCAATGAGCAGTTCTTC
TRBV6-6,NA,TRBJ1-4,once,CASSYYQVANEKLFF,TGTGCCAGCAGTTACTATCAGGTCGCTAATGAAAAACTGTTTTTT
TRBV11-2,NA,TRBJ2-7,NA,CASSLGWTATYEQYF,TGTGCCAGCAGCTTAGGCTGGACGGCTACCTACGAGCAGTACTTC
TRBV27,NA,TRBJ1-2,NA,CASSVTGRGSGYTF,TGTGCCAGCAGTGTTACGGGACGAGGGAGTGGCTACACCTTC
TRBV5-6,TRBD1,TRBJ1-6,NA,CASSATGGSYNSPLHF,TGTGCCAGCAGCGCTACAGGGGGCTCCTATAATTCACCCCTCCACTTT
TRBV7-2,TRBD2,TRBJ2-5,NA,CASSLGLAGGPWETQYF,TGTGCCAGCAGCCTTGGACTAGCGGGGGGGCCGTGGGAGACCCAGTACTTC
TRBV5-1,NA,TRBJ1-1,NA,CASSLTRTTEAFF,TGCGCCAGCAGCTTGACAAGGACCACTGAAGCTTTCTTT
TRBV18,NA,TRBJ1-3,NA,CASSTTAYGGNTIYF,TGTGCCAGCTCAACCACAGCCTATGGTGGAAACACCATATATTTT
TRBV19,TRBD1,TRBJ2-7,NA,CASSTPGQGGYEQYF,TGTGCCAGTAGTACGCCGGGACAGGGGGGGTACGAGCAGTACTTC